This TCR beta chain originates from a study of molecular identifiers for immune sequencing clone quantification (dated by TCRdb to 2016 to 2019). Notes on the research overall: For a replicate experiment, RNA from about 20,000 or 100,000 naive CD8 T cells was divided into five aliquots, of which four were sequenced. This methods study used CD8 T cells to benchmark TCR RNA copy counting and molecular-identifier clustering-based TCR repertoire sequencing (MIDCIRS). Results the study describes overall, beyond this receptor: The sizes of highly expanded clones could end up underestimated when identical TCR molecules share a barcode. When barcode sub-clustering was left out, chimeric consensus sequences inflated TCR diversity, with chimeras reaching as high as 47%. In CMV-specific effector cells, clones with more than 20 RNA copies accounted for over 99% of molecules, whereas in naive cells such clones accounted for under 1%. Modeling gave 3 to 3.5 recovered TCR RNA copies per cell versus around 10 by digital PCR, implying approximately 30% capture efficiency. Naive libraries contained spiked-in Jurkat TCR RNA (approximately nine copies' worth), which is not part of the donor repertoire. Spiked-in Jurkat TCR RNA equivalent to a single cell was reported to be detectable even among 850,000 to 1,000,000 naive CD8 T cells.

The germline V gene encodes CDR1 MNHNS and CDR2 SASEGT. The CDR3 has 14 amino acids, counting the end cysteine and phenylalanine. The DNA shown is the 42-base CDR3, in frame from base 1. At the junction V is shortened by 5 bases and J by 1 base, with 11 bases in between. The library was generated by PCR. TCRdb lists the instrument as Illumina HiSeq 4000. Bulk TCR libraries were generated as previously described, with the TCR primers listed in Table S5 used. Purification of total RNA was performed with the Qiagen AllPrep DNA/RNA kit. Before any analysis, reads coming from multiple sequencing runs of the same library were combined into one pool. The original pipeline was this. Only reads with exact TCR constant sequence were kept, trimmed to 150 nt, and grouped by their 12-nt molecular barcodes. Reads within each barcode group were sub-clustered using a 15% Levenshtein threshold, and quality-weighted consensus sequences were constructed for each RNA molecule. Non-functional sequences were removed, as were lower-count sequences one edit away from another. Based on fitting two negative binomial distributions, any barcode sub-cluster with under 20% of the maximum read count was discarded. Clones were called with MiXCR by TCRdb after fastp trimmed the public reads at Q25, and only in-frame beta chains were retained. Records with the same CDR3 protein are collapsed into one entry carrying the most frequent genes and DNA. What appears here as the V and J calls and clone size reflects TCRdb's work, not the paper's. A total of about 500,000 distinct CDR3 sequences appear in this sample, about a fifth of them only once. Around 0.84% of the sample is held by the ten biggest clonotypes.

This clonotype was found a few times. Its antigen target is currently unknown. No per-base quality is available; no much larger clone lies one base away. Libraries of naive CD8 T cells were built from anywhere between roughly 20,000 and 1,100,000 sorted cells, with 10%, 30% or 50% of the purified RNA used. Naive CD8 T cells were FACS-sorted as CD8+CD4-CCR7+CD45RA+ on a BD FACSAria II into RLT Plus buffer. To test detection sensitivity, Jurkat RNA equivalent to roughly eleven TCR copies was spiked into samples of about 17,000-1,100,000 naive CD8 T cells. CD8 T cells were enriched using RosetteSep CD8+ T Cell Enrichment Cocktail and Ficoll-Paque, and the enriched cells then underwent ACK red cell lysis.

The receptor's source is a human donor in good health. Some libraries in this study had Jurkat cell RNA spiked in. The V gene is TRBV6-1 and the J gene is TRBJ2-5; the D segment cannot be called with confidence. Material for sequencing was naive CD8+ T cells from blood, with Jurkat cell RNA spiked in. The meaning of the sample's cell subset or site label: FACS-sorted CD8+CD4-CCR7+CD45RA+ naive T cells. The encoded CDR3 is CASSLISPQETQYF. The bases are TGTGCCAGCAGTCTTATATCCCCCCAAGAGACCCAGTACTTC.